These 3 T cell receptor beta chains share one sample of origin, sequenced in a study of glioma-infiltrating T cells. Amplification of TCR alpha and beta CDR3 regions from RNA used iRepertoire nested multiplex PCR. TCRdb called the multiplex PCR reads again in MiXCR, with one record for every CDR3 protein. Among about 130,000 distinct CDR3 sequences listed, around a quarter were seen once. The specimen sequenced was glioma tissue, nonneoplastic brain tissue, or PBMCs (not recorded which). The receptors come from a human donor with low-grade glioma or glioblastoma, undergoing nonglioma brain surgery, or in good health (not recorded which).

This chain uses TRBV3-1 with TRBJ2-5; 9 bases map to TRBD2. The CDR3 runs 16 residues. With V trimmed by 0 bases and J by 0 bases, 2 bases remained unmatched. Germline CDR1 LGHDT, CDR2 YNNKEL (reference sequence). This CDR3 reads CASSQEAGGNQETQYF. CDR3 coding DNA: TGTGCCAGCAGCCAAGAAGCGGGGGGCAACCAAGAGACCCAGTACTTC.

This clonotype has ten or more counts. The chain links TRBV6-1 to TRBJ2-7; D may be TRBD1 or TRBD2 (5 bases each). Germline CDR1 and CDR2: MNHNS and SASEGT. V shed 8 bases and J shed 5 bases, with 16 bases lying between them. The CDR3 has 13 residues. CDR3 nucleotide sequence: TGTGCCAGCGATCGGGACCCTGGGGACGAGCAGTACGTC. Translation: CASDRDPGDEQYV.

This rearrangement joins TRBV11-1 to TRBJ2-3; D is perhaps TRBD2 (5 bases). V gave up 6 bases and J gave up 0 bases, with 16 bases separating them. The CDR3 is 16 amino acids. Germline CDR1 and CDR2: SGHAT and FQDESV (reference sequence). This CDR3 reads CASSRLTGFSTDTQYF. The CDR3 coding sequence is TGTGCCAGCAGTCGTTTGACGGGGTTTAGCACAGATACGCAGTATTTT.